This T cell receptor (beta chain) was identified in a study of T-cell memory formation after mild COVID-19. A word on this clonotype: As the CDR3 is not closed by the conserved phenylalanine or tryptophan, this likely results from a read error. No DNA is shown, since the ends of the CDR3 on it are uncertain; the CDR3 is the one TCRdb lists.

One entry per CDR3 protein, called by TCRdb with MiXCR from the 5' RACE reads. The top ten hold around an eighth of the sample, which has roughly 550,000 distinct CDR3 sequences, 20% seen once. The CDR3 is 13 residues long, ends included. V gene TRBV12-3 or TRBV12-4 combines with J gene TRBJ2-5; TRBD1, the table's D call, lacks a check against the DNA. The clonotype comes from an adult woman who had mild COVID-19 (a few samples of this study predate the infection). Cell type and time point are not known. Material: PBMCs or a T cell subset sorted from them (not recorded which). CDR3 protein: CASSLARMAGEQI.